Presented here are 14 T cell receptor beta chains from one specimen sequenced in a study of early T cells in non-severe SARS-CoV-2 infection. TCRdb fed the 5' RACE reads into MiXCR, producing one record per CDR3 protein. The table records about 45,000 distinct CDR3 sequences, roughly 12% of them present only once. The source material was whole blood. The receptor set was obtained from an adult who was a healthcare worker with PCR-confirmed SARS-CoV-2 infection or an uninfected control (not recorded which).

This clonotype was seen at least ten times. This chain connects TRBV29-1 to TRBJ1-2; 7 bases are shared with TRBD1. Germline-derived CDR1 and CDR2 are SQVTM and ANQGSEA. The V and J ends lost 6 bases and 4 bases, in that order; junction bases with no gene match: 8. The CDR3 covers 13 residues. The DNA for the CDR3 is TGCAGCGTACTACAGGGGCCCGCCTATGGCTACACCTTC. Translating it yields CSVLQGPAYGYTF.

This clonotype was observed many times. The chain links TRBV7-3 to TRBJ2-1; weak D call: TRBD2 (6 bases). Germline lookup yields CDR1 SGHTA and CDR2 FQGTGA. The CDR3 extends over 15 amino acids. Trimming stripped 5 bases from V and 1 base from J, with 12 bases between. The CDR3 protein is CASSPLAGSYNEQFF. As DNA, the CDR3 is TGTGCCAGCAGCCCCCTCGCGGGATCCTACAATGAGCAGTTCTTC.

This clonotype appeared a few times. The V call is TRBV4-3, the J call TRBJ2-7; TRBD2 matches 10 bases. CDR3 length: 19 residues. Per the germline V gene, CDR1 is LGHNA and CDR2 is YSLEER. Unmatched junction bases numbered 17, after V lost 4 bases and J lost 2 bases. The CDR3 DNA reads TGCGCCAGCAGCCCTAGTGTTGGACTAGCGGCCCATGGTGCCTACGAGCAGTACTTC. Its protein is CASSPSVGLAAHGAYEQYF.

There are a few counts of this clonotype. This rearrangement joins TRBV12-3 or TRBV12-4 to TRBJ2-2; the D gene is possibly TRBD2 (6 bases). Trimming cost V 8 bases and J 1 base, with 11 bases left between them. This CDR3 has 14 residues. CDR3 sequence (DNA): TGTGCCAGCGGGACTCAGGGGAACACCGGGGAGCTGTTTTTT. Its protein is CASGTQGNTGELFF.

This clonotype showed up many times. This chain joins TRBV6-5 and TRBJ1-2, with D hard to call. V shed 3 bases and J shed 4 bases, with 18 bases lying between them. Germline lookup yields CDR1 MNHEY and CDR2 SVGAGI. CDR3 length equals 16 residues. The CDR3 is CASSYLRTLAAYGYTF. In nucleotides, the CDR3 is TGTGCCAGCAGTTATTTAAGGACCCTGGCCGCCTATGGCTACACCTTC.

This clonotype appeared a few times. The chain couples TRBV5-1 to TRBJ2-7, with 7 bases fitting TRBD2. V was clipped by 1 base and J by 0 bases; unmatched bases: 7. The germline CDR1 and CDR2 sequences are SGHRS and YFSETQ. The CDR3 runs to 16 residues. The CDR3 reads CASSLSRGGSSYEQYF. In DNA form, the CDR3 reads TGCGCCAGCAGCTTGAGCCGGGGCGGGAGCTCCTACGAGCAGTACTTC.

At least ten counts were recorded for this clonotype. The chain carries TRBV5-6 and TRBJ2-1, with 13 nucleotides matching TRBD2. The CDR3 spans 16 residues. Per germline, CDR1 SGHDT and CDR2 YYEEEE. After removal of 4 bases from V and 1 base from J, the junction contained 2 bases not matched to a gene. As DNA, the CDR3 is TGTGCCAGCAGCCCGGGACTAGCGGGATCCTACAATGAGCAGTTCTTC. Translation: CASSPGLAGSYNEQFF.

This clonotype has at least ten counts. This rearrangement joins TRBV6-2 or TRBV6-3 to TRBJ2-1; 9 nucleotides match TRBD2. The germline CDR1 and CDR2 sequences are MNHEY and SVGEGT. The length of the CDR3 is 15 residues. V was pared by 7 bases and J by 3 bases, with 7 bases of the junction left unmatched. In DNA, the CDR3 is TGTGCCAGCACCTCAGCGGGAGGTATCTACAATGAGCAGTTCTTC. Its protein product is CASTSAGGIYNEQFF.

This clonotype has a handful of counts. CDR3 sequence reads: CSVEAAGVGEQYF. CDR3 sequence (DNA): TGCAGCGTTGAAGCGGCGGGCGTCGGCGAGCAGTACTTC. V usage is TRBV29-1 and J usage is TRBJ2-7; TRBD2 is a possible D gene (5 bases). The CDR3 is 13 residues long. CDR1 and CDR2 from the germline V gene are SQVTM and ANQGSEA. V gave up 1 base and J gave up 6 bases, with 13 bases separating them.

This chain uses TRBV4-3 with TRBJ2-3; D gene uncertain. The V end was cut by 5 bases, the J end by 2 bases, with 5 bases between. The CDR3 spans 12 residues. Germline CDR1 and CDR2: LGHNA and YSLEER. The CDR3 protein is CASSKDTDTQYF. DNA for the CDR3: TGCGCCAGCAGCAAGGACACAGATACGCAGTATTTT.

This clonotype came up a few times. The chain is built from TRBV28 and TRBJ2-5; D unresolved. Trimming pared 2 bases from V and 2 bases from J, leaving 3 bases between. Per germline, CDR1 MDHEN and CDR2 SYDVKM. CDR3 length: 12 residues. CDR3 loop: CASSLVQETQYF. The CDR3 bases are TGTGCCAGCAGTTTAGTGCAAGAGACCCAGTACTTC.

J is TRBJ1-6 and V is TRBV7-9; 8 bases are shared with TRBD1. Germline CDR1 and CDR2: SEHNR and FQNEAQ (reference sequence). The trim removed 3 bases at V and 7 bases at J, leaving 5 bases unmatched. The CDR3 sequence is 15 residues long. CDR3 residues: CASSLGQANNSPLHF. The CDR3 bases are TGTGCCAGCAGCTTGGGACAGGCGAACAATTCACCCCTCCACTTT.

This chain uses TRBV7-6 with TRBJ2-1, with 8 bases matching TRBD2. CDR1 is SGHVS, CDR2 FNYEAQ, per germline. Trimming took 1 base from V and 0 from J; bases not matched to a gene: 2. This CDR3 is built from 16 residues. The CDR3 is CASSLGGRSSYNEQFF. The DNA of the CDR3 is TGTGCCAGCAGCTTAGGCGGGAGGAGCTCCTACAATGAGCAGTTCTTC.

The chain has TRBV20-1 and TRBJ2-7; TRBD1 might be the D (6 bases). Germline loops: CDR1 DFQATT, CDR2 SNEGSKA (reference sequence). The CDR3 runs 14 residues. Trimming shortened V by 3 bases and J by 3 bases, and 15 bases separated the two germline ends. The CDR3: CSASGTGQGYEQYF. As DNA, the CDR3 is TGCAGTGCTAGTGGGACGGGACAAGGCTACGAGCAGTACTTC.